Below are 4 T cell receptor beta chains sequenced from a single sample in a study of identifying expanded T cells in peripheral blood. TCRdb's table, derived via immunoSEQ multiplex PCR, lists solely in-frame clones and lacks some. Here the sample spans around 91,000 clones, about 91% being singletons. The sample comprised blood. Receptor source: a person aged 18 to 75 in good health.

The CDR3 is CSSEGGEGYTF. The DNA for the CDR3 is TGCAGCTCCGAGGGAGGGGAAGGCTACACCTTC. The rearrangement links TRBV29-1 to TRBJ1-2; TRBD1 might be the D (5 bases). There are 11 residues in the CDR3. Trimming removed 8 bases at V and 8 bases at J, with 15 bases between. Germline V CDR1 and CDR2: SQVTM, ANQGSEA.

The chain joins TRBV5-1 to TRBJ2-7, with no clear D. Deletions cut 4 bases from V and 1 base from J, with 15 bases between. Germline lookup yields CDR1 SGHRS and CDR2 YFSETQ. The CDR3 is 15 residues long. This CDR3 is CASSQEWLGSYEQYF. CDR3 in DNA: TGCGCCAGCAGCCAAGAATGGTTAGGGTCCTACGAGCAGTACTTC.

This clone was seen more than once but under ten times. A read error is possible here, since a much larger clone lies one base away. The genes are TRBV6-4 and TRBJ2-3; the D is unclear. CDR1 is MRHNA and CDR2 is SNTAGT in the germline V gene. V lost 2 bases and J 2 bases, leaving 5 bases between the germline ends. The CDR3 consists of 13 residues. The CDR3, as DNA: TGTGCCAGCAGTGACGGGGACACAGATACGCAGTATTTT. This codes for CASSDGDTDTQYF.

J is TRBJ2-5 and V is TRBV5-1; the match to TRBD1 covers 8 bases. This CDR3 has 16 amino acids. Trimming at V came to 4 bases and at J to 5 bases, leaving 13 bases not matched to a gene. CDR1 and CDR2 from the germline V gene are SGHRS and YFSETQ. This CDR3 reads CASSPRSDRERETQYF. The CDR3 DNA is TGCGCCAGCAGCCCCCGATCGGACAGGGAGCGGGAGACCCAGTACTTC.